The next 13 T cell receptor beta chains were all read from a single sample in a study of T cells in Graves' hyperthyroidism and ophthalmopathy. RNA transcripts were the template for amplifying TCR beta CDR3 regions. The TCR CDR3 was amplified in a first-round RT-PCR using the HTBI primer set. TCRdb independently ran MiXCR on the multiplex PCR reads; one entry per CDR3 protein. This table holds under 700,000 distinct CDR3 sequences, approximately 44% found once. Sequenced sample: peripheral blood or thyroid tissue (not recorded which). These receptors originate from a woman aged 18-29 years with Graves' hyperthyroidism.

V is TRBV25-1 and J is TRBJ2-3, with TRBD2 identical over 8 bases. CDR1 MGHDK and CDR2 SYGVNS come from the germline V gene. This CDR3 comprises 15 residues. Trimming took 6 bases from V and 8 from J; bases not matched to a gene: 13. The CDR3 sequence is CASSPAAGGLGTQYF. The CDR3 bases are TGTGCCAGCAGCCCAGCCGCGGGAGGATTGGGTACGCAGTATTTT.

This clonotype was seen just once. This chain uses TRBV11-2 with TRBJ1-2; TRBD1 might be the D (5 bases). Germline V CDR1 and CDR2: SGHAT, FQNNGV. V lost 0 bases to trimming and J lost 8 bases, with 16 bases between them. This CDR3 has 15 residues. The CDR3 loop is CASSLDTGGARGYTF. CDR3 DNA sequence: TGTGCCAGCAGCTTAGACACGGGAGGGGCTCGAGGCTACACCTTC.

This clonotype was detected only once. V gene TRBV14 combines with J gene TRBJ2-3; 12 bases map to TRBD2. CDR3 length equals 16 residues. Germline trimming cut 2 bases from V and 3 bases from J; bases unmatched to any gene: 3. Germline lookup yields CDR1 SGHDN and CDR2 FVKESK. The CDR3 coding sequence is TGTGCCAGCAGCCAAACTAGCGGGAGGCGGACAGATACGCAGTATTTT. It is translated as CASSQTSGRRTDTQYF.

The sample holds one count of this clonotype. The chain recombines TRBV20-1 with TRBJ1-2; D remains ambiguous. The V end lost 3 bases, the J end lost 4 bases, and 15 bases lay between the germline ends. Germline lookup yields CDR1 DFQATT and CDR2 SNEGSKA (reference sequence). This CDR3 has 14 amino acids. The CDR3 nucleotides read TGCAGTGCTAGCGTTGGGGAACAACTCTATGGCTACACCTTC. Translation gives CSASVGEQLYGYTF.

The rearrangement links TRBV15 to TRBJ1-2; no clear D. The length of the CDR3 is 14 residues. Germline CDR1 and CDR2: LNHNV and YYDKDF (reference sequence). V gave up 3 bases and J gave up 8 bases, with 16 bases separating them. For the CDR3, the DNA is TGTGCCACCAGCAGTAAGAACGTCCTCGGGGGCTACACCTTC. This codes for CATSSKNVLGGYTF.

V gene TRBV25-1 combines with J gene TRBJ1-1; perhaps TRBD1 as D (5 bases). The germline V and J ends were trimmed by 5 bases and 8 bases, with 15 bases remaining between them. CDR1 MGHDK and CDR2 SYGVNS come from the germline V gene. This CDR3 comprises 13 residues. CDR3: CASSKGDELEAFF. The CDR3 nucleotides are TGTGCCAGCAGTAAAGGGGACGAACTCGAAGCTTTCTTT.

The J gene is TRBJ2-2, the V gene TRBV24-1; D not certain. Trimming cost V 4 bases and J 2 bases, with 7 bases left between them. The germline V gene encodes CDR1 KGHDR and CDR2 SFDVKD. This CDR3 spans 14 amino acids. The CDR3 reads CATSDRFNTGELFF. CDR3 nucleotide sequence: TGTGCCACCAGTGACCGCTTTAACACCGGGGAGCTGTTTTTT.

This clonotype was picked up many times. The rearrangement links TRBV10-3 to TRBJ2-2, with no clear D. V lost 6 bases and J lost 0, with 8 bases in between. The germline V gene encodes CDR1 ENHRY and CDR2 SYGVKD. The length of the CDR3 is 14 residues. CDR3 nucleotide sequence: TGTGCCATCAGCACAGACGCGAACACCGGGGAGCTGTTTTTT. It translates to CAISTDANTGELFF.

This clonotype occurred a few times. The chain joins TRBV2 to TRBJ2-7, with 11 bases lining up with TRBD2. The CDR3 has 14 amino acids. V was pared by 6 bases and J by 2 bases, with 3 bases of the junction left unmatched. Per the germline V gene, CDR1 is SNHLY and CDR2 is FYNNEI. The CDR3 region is CASRLAGEAYEQYF. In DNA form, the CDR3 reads TGTGCCAGCAGACTAGCGGGAGAGGCCTACGAGCAGTACTTC. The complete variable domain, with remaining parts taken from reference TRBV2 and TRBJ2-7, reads EPEVTQTPSHQVTQMGQEVILRCVPISNHLYFYWYRQILGQKVEFLVSFYNNEISEKSEIFDDQFSVERPDGSNFTLKIRSTKLEDSAMYFCASRLAGEAYEQYFGPGTRLTVT.

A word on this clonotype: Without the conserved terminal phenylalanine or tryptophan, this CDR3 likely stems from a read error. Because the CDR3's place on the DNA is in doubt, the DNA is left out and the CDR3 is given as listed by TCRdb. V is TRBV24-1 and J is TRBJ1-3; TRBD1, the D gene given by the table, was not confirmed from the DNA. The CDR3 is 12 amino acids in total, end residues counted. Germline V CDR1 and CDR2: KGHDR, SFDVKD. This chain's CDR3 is CATSDGTGPASN.

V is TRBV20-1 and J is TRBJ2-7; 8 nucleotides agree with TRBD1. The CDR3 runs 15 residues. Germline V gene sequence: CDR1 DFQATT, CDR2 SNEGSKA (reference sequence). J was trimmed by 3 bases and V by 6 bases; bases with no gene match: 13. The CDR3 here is CSASSPGQVIYEQYF. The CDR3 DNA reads TGCAGTGCCAGTAGCCCGGGACAGGTGATCTACGAGCAGTACTTC.

The CDR3 spells CSSANRAHGYTF. Written as DNA, the CDR3 is TGCAGCTCAGCCAACAGGGCCCATGGCTACACCTTC. The rearrangement uses TRBV29-1 and TRBJ1-2, with a tentative D call TRBD1 (6 bases). This CDR3 is built from 12 residues. The germline V gene has CDR1 SQVTM and CDR2 ANQGSEA. Trimming pared 8 bases from V and 6 bases from J, leaving 16 bases between.

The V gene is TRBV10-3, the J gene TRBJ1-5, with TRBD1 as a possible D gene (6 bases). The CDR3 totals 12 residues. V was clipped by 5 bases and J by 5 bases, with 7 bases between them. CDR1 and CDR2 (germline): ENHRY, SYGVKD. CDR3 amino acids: CAISYRDQPQHF. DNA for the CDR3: TGTGCCATCAGTTACAGGGATCAGCCCCAGCATTTT.